A single sample is the source of the 9 T cell receptor beta chains below, sequenced in a study of blood T cell repertoires in COVID-19. Here immunoSEQ multiplex PCR was the method, and the copy in TCRdb shows in-frame clones only, minus some. Here the sample spans 180,000 or so clones, approximately 88% being singletons. Material: peripheral blood. The receptors shown here come from a woman in her 40s with COVID-19, enrolled during active disease.

This chain joins TRBV2 and TRBJ2-1, with 7 bases identical to TRBD2. Trimming took 9 bases from V and 9 from J; bases not matched to a gene: 11. In germline, CDR1 is SNHLY, CDR2 FYNNEI. The CDR3 runs to 13 residues. The CDR3 is CASTGTTRGEQFF. For the CDR3, the DNA is TGTGCCAGTACCGGGACTACGCGGGGTGAGCAGTTCTTC. Full variable domain (remainder filled in from reference TRBV2 and TRBJ2-1): EPEVTQTPSHQVTQMGQEVILRCVPISNHLYFYWYRQILGQKVEFLVSFYNNEISEKSEIFDDQFSVERPDGSNFTLKIRSTKLEDSAMYFCASTGTTRGEQFFGPGTRLTVL.

This clone was found a few times. V gene TRBV3-1 (or the pseudogene TRBV3-2) combines with J gene TRBJ2-4; tentative D call: TRBD2 (6 bases). CDR1 is LGHDT, CDR2 YNNKEL, per germline (reference sequence). Deletions cut 1 base from V and 9 bases from J, with 16 bases between. The CDR3 length is 15 residues. CDR3 residues: CASSQGSRESTIQYF. CDR3 sequence (DNA): TGTGCCAGCAGCCAAGGTTCCCGGGAGAGTACCATTCAGTACTTC.

This sequence joins TRBV19 and TRBJ2-7; D ambiguous. This CDR3 has 14 residues. Trimming took off 0 bases at V and 0 bases at J, with 6 bases between the two ends. In germline, CDR1 is LNHDA, CDR2 SQIVND (reference sequence). CDR3 bases: TGTGCCAGTAGTATAGAGCCGAGCTCCTACGAGCAGTACTTC. It encodes CASSIEPSSYEQYF.

The chain uses TRBV5-6 and TRBJ2-1; TRBD1 is a possible D gene (5 bases). Germline assignment: CDR1 SGHDT and CDR2 YYEEEE. The CDR3 length is 16 residues. V was pared by 0 bases and J by 0 bases, with 10 bases between. CDR3 in amino acids: CASSLAQGSSYNEQFF. In nucleotides, the CDR3 is TGTGCCAGCAGCTTGGCCCAGGGTAGCTCCTACAATGAGCAGTTCTTC.

The V and J genes are TRBV28 and TRBJ1-5, with D unresolved. Germline loops: CDR1 MDHEN, CDR2 SYDVKM. V was trimmed by 7 bases and J by 10 bases, leaving 17 bases between them. This CDR3 has 13 residues. The CDR3 is CASTGIEAQPQHF. Here the CDR3 DNA reads TGTGCCAGCACCGGTATTGAAGCCCAACCCCAGCATTTT.

The J gene is TRBJ2-3, the V gene TRBV10-3, with TRBD2 matching over 7 bases. CDR1 and CDR2 (germline): ENHRY, SYGVKD. This CDR3 comprises 15 residues. The trim removed 6 bases at V and 0 bases at J, leaving 6 bases unmatched. CDR3 sequence reads: CAIRLTSESTDTQYF. The CDR3 coding sequence is TGTGCCATCAGATTAACTAGCGAGAGCACAGATACGCAGTATTTT.

The chain combines TRBV2 with TRBJ2-5, with D maybe TRBD1 (7 bases). The CDR3 length is 14 residues. Looked up from germline, CDR1 is SNHLY and CDR2 is FYNNEI. Trimming stripped 6 bases from V and 7 bases from J, with 18 bases between. This CDR3 reads CASSKQGTQGTQYF. Written as DNA, the CDR3 is TGTGCCAGCAGCAAACAGGGGACTCAGGGGACCCAGTACTTC.

This clone was observed once. The V and J genes are TRBV5-1 and TRBJ2-6; 8 bases are a match to TRBD1. Germline assignment: CDR1 SGHRS and CDR2 YFSETQ. V shed 7 bases, J shed 4 bases, and the junction held 19 bases outside the gene matches. There are 19 residues in the CDR3. In DNA form, the CDR3 reads TGCGCCAGCCAACCAACCAGGGGGCTAACAAAACCCGGGGCCAACGTCCTGACTTTC. Its protein is CASQPTRGLTKPGANVLTF.

This rearrangement joins TRBV3-1 (or the pseudogene TRBV3-2) to TRBJ1-2; 9 nucleotides line up with TRBD1. Germline V gene lookup returns CDR1 LGHDT and CDR2 YNNKEL (reference sequence). This CDR3 has 14 amino acids. Trimming removed 5 bases from V and 8 bases from J; junction bases left unmatched: 9. CDR3 sequence (DNA): TGTGCCAGCAGCGAAGGACAGGGGCGGTTCGGCTACACCTTC. Encoded protein: CASSEGQGRFGYTF.